Following are 18 T cell receptor beta chains from one sample sequenced in a study of blood T cell repertoires in COVID-19. TCRdb keeps only in-frame clones here, not all; method: immunoSEQ multiplex PCR. The repertoire has about 140,000 clones, 88% of them found once; the top ten carry about 10%. The sample taken for sequencing was peripheral blood. The origin of the receptors is a man over 45 with active or convalescent COVID-19.

This chain links TRBV7-2 with TRBJ2-1; 9 nucleotides line up with TRBD2. The germline gives CDR1 SGHTA, CDR2 FQGNSA. V gave up 1 base and J gave up 4 bases; unmatched junction bases: 5. The CDR3 extends over 16 amino acids. As DNA, the CDR3 is TGTGCCAGCAGCTTAGATGGCGGGAGGGGTTACAATGAGCAGTTCTTC. Translated: CASSLDGGRGYNEQFF.

This sequence joins TRBV27 and TRBJ2-1; TRBD2 matches 8 bases. There are 20 residues in the CDR3. CDR1 is MNHEY and CDR2 is SMNVEV in the germline V gene (reference sequence). The trim removed 2 bases at V and 5 bases at J, leaving 20 bases unmatched. The CDR3 nucleotides are TGTGCCAGCAGTTTAAGGCTGACGGGTTTAAGCGGGAGCCCCCACAATGAGCAGTTCTTC. Translation gives CASSLRLTGLSGSPHNEQFF.

The rearrangement links TRBV28 to TRBJ2-7; 9 nucleotides line up with TRBD2. CDR3 length: 15 amino acids. In germline, CDR1 is MDHEN, CDR2 SYDVKM. V was clipped by 6 bases and J by 1 base; unmatched bases: 7. For the CDR3, the DNA is TGTGCCAGCAGCGGCGCGACTAGCGGATCCTACGAGCAGTACTTC. Its translation is CASSGATSGSYEQYF. Full variable domain (remainder filled in from reference TRBV28 and TRBJ2-7): DVKVTQSSRYLVKRTGEKVFLECVQDMDHENMFWYRQDPGLGLRLIYFSYDVKMKEKGDIPEGYSVSREKKERFSLILESASTNQTSMYLCASSGATSGSYEQYFGPGTRLTVT.

The chain uses TRBV28 and TRBJ1-5; D not resolved. The CDR3 sequence is 14 residues long. Germline loops: CDR1 MDHEN, CDR2 SYDVKM. Trimming stripped 6 bases from V and 1 base from J, with 10 bases between. DNA of the CDR3: TGTGCCAGCAGACGACCCAGGAGCAATCAGCCCCAGCATTTT. Protein product: CASRRPRSNQPQHF.

This clone was detected only once. This chain uses TRBV5-4 with TRBJ1-3; TRBD1 is a possible D gene (5 bases). There are 16 residues in the CDR3. Between the trimmed V and J ends, which lost 0 bases and 0 bases, there was a span of 10 bases. Germline V gene sequence: CDR1 SGHNT, CDR2 YYREEE (reference sequence). Here the CDR3 DNA reads TGTGCCAGCAGCTTGGCTCGGGGGGGCTCTGGAAACACCATATATTTT. Its protein product is CASSLARGGSGNTIYF.

This chain links TRBV5-1 with TRBJ2-7; 8 bases align to TRBD1. The CDR3 has 12 residues. The junction had 2 bases not matched to a gene; V was cut back by 2 bases and J by 7 bases. From germline, CDR1 is SGHRS and CDR2 YFSETQ. This CDR3 reads CASSFTGGEQYF. The DNA of the CDR3 is TGCGCCAGCAGCTTCACAGGGGGGGAGCAGTACTTC. Filled out from reference TRBV5-1 and TRBJ2-7, the complete variable domain reads KAGVTQTPRYLIKTRGQQVTLSCSPISGHRSVSWYQQTPGQGLQFLFEYFSETQRNKGNFPGRFSGRQFSNSRSEMNVSTLELGDSALYLCASSFTGGEQYFGPGTRLTVT.

The chain links TRBV5-4 to TRBJ2-5; D is perhaps TRBD2 (5 bases). V was shortened by 2 bases and J by 2 bases, with 10 bases between the two germline ends. The length of the CDR3 is 14 residues. Germline loops: CDR1 SGHNT, CDR2 YYREEE (reference sequence). The CDR3 bases are TGTGCCAGCAGCTTCAGCGGAGCACAAGAGACCCAGTACTTC. Residues: CASSFSGAQETQYF.

The V gene is TRBV5-4, the J gene TRBJ1-2; possibly TRBD1 for D (5 bases). The CDR3 is 12 amino acids. The V gene lost 5 bases and the J gene lost 8 bases, with 13 bases spanning the gap. Germline lookup yields CDR1 SGHNT and CDR2 YYREEE (reference sequence). The CDR3 sequence: CASSERGRGYTF. The CDR3 coding sequence is TGTGCCAGCAGTGAAAGGGGAAGGGGCTACACCTTC. The whole variable domain, filled in from reference TRBV5-4 and TRBJ1-2, reads ETGVTQSPTHLIKTRGQQVTLRCSSQSGHNTVSWYQQALGQGPQFIFQYYREEENGRGNFPPRFSGLQFPNYSSELNVNALELDDSALYLCASSERGRGYTFGSGTRLTVV.

The genes are TRBV28 and TRBJ2-3, with 9 nucleotides matching TRBD2. CDR3 size: 17 residues. Germline values: CDR1 MDHEN, CDR2 SYDVKM. V dropped 5 bases and J dropped 5; count of bases not matched to a gene: 14. CDR3 nucleotide sequence: TGTGCCAGCAGTCAGCCCCGGGAAGCGGGAGGAGAAGATACGCAGTATTTT. It specifies CASSQPREAGGEDTQYF.

This clone was counted many times. This chain joins TRBV28 and TRBJ2-1; the match to TRBD2 covers 10 bases. In germline, CDR1 is MDHEN, CDR2 SYDVKM. This CDR3 has 14 amino acids. J gave up 7 bases and V 8 bases, and 8 bases lay outside the gene matches. CDR3 in amino acids: CASSEREGRNEQFF. The CDR3, as DNA: TGTGCCAGCTCGGAGCGGGAGGGCCGAAATGAGCAGTTCTTC.

This chain joins TRBV4-1 and TRBJ1-5; D remains ambiguous. Germline V gives CDR1 MGHRA, CDR2 YSYEKL. Trimming took off 0 bases at V and 3 bases at J, with 12 bases between the two ends. There are 16 residues in the CDR3. The CDR3 region is CASSQDRRGYNQPQHF. As DNA, the CDR3 is TGCGCCAGCAGCCAAGATCGCCGGGGTTACAATCAGCCCCAGCATTTT.

The chain joins TRBV5-1 to TRBJ2-2, with D possibly matching TRBD1 (5 bases). Trimming left V 0 bases short and J 2 bases short, with 17 bases between. This CDR3 spans 18 amino acids. Looked up from germline, CDR1 is SGHRS and CDR2 is YFSETQ. The CDR3 loop reads CASSLAQVPAVNTGELFF. The CDR3 DNA reads TGCGCCAGCAGCTTGGCACAGGTCCCCGCTGTCAACACCGGGGAGCTGTTTTTT.

This clone appeared many times. This chain joins TRBV19 and TRBJ2-7, with a possible D match to TRBD2 (6 bases). The germline gives CDR1 LNHDA, CDR2 SQIVND (reference sequence). With 1 base removed from V and 12 bases from J, the gap between germline ends came to 13 bases. CDR3 length: 12 residues. The CDR3 is CASSIAGARLYF. CDR3 nucleotides: TGTGCCAGTAGTATAGCGGGAGCCCGATTGTACTTC.

A remark on this clone: One end of the junction is discordant with germline, which a read error may explain. The chain is built from TRBV7-7 and TRBJ2-1, with TRBD2 identical over 12 bases. This CDR3 spans 19 amino acids. Germline V lookup: CDR1 SSHAT, CDR2 FNYEAQ (reference sequence). The CDR3 nucleotides are TGTGCTAGCAGCTTAGGAGAGACTAGCGGGAGACAGGGATACAATGAGCAGTTCTTC. Translated, it gives CASSLGETSGRQGYNEQFF.

The chain links TRBV18 to TRBJ2-5; D unclear. V was trimmed by 2 bases and J by 5 bases, leaving 6 bases between them. Germline V lookup: CDR1 KGHSH, CDR2 LQKENI. This CDR3 comprises 12 residues. CDR3 nucleotide sequence: TGTGCCAGCTCACCAAATCAGGAGACCCAGTACTTC. Its translation is CASSPNQETQYF.

The chain recombines TRBV19 with TRBJ2-1; 8 positions agree with TRBD1. CDR3 length: 15 amino acids. Per germline, CDR1 LNHDA and CDR2 SQIVND (reference sequence). V gave up 7 bases and J gave up 4 bases; unmatched junction bases: 9. The CDR3 DNA reads TGTGCCAGTAATACAGGACAGGGAGCTTACAATGAGCAGTTCTTC. Translated: CASNTGQGAYNEQFF.

The rearrangement uses TRBV3-1 (or the pseudogene TRBV3-2) and TRBJ1-6; D is possibly TRBD1 (6 bases). The CDR3 spans 14 residues. The germline V gene has CDR1 LGHDT and CDR2 YNNKEL (reference sequence). The V end was cut by 3 bases, the J end by 7 bases, with 10 bases between. Here the CDR3 DNA reads TGTGCCAGCAGCCACGGTACAGGGAATTCACCCCTCCACTTT. Protein product: CASSHGTGNSPLHF.

This chain joins TRBV6-5 and TRBJ2-1; 8 nucleotides match TRBD1. V dropped 8 bases and J dropped 4; count of bases not matched to a gene: 10. CDR3 length: 15 amino acids. Germline V gene sequence: CDR1 MNHEY, CDR2 SVGAGI. CDR3 sequence (DNA): TGTGCCAGCGGAGTCCCGACAGGGGTGTACAATGAGCAGTTCTTC. Amino acid sequence: CASGVPTGVYNEQFF.